The source of this T cell receptor (beta chain) is a study of blood T cell repertoires in COVID-19. Across the study: Italy, Spain and the United States were the sources of the convalescent and acute COVID-19 samples. T cells, B-cell-depleted T cells, or PBMCs provided the cDNA or gDNA that served as material.

Repertoires were generated with immunoSEQ multiplex PCR, while TCRdb's copy carries only in-frame clones and drops some. The sample lists over 60,000 clones; roughly 82% were seen once. Per the germline V gene, CDR1 is MNHEY and CDR2 is SVGAGI. V lost 7 bases to trimming and J lost 2 bases, with 9 bases between them. The length of the CDR3 is 13 residues. The chain uses TRBV6-5 and TRBJ1-3, with a possible D match to TRBD1 (6 bases). The sequencing sample was made of peripheral blood. The source is a human donor in a cohort sampled during active COVID-19. CDR3 sequence (DNA): TGTGCCAGCACGAAGGGGGCTGGAAACACCATATATTTT. It translates to CASTKGAGNTIYF.